The 32 T cell receptor beta chains below were found in one sample sequenced in a study of blood T cell repertoires in COVID-19. Repertoires were generated with immunoSEQ multiplex PCR, while TCRdb's copy carries only in-frame clones and drops some. Of about 100,000 clones listed, 91% were seen once; the top ten hold about 1%. Specimen: peripheral blood. The source is a man in his fifties or sixties with acute or convalescent COVID-19.

This clone has only one observation. Within the sample, other DNA sequences also encode this same CDR3. The V and J genes are TRBV5-1 and TRBJ2-2; D is perhaps TRBD1 (6 bases). Germline V lookup: CDR1 SGHRS, CDR2 YFSETQ. V was pared by 0 bases and J by 4 bases, with 10 bases between. The CDR3 extends over 15 amino acids. CDR3 in amino acids: CASSLDRVGTGELFF. CDR3 sequence (DNA): TGCGCCAGCAGCTTGGACAGGGTCGGCACCGGGGAGCTGTTTTTT.

This sequence joins TRBV15 and TRBJ2-4; D possibly corresponds to TRBD1 (6 bases). CDR3 length: 11 amino acids. Trimming shortened V by 1 base and J by 16 bases, and 11 bases separated the two germline ends. Germline V CDR1 and CDR2: LNHNV, YYDKDF (reference sequence). CDR3 bases: TGTGCCACCAGCAGAGTTAAGGACAGCTACTTC. As protein: CATSRVKDSYF.

This clone was recorded once. The J gene is TRBJ1-6, the V gene TRBV23-1; 9 bases map to TRBD1. TRBV23-1 is annotated as an ORF whose role is uncertain. Trimming at V came to 0 bases and at J to 7 bases, leaving 7 bases not matched to a gene. The CDR3 covers 17 residues. The CDR3 loop is CASSQSGRGTGNSPLHF. CDR3 coding DNA: TGCGCCAGCAGTCAATCAGGAAGAGGGACAGGGAATTCACCCCTCCACTTT.

The chain recombines TRBV28 with TRBJ1-5; tentatively, D is TRBD1 (5 bases). The CDR3 runs to 16 residues. Trimming left V 3 bases short and J 3 bases short, with 15 bases between. Per the germline V gene, CDR1 is MDHEN and CDR2 is SYDVKM. CDR3 protein: CASSFRGRLVNQPQHF. CDR3 sequence (DNA): TGTGCCAGCAGTTTTAGGGGTAGATTGGTCAATCAGCCCCAGCATTTT.

The gene calls are TRBV6-6 and TRBJ2-3; D is undetermined. This CDR3 region has 13 residues. CDR1 MNHNY and CDR2 SVGAGI come from the germline V gene (reference sequence). The germline V and J ends were trimmed by 6 bases and 2 bases, with 9 bases remaining between them. The CDR3 DNA follows: TGTGCCAGCAGGAGCACTACCACAGATACGCAGTATTTT. This translates into CASRSTTTDTQYF.

The J gene is TRBJ2-5, the V gene TRBV11-2, with TRBD2 matching over 8 bases. CDR3 length: 14 residues. Germline assignment: CDR1 SGHAT and CDR2 FQNNGV. The V gene end was trimmed by 5 bases and the J gene end by 5 bases; junction bases not matched to a gene: 7. This CDR3 is CASSPGLAMETQYF. Here the CDR3 DNA reads TGTGCCAGCAGCCCCGGACTAGCTATGGAGACCCAGTACTTC.

This rearrangement joins TRBV15 to TRBJ2-5; 8 bases match TRBD1. The CDR3 is made up of 17 amino acids. J lost 2 bases, V lost 0 bases, and 8 bases had no gene match. Germline V gene sequence: CDR1 LNHNV, CDR2 YYDKDF (reference sequence). The CDR3 spells CATSRDFAGTGQETQYF. The DNA of the CDR3 is TGTGCCACCAGCAGAGATTTCGCCGGGACAGGACAAGAGACCCAGTACTTC. Looking up the rest from reference TRBV15 and TRBJ2-5 gives the full variable domain: DAMVIQNPRYQVTQFGKPVTLSCSQTLNHNVMYWYQQKSSQAPKLLFHYYDKDFNNEADTPDNFQSRRPNTSFCFLDIRSPGLGDTAMYLCATSRDFAGTGQETQYFGPGTRLLVL.

The chain has TRBV18 and TRBJ2-5; TRBD2 aligns across 7 bases. V trimming: 2 bases; J trimming: 5 bases; junction bases outside the gene matches: 11. The CDR3 sequence is 16 residues long. The germline V gene encodes CDR1 KGHSH and CDR2 LQKENI. This CDR3 reads CASSPEQSGRAETQYF. The CDR3 bases are TGTGCCAGCTCACCAGAACAATCTGGGAGGGCTGAGACCCAGTACTTC. The variable domain in full, completed from reference TRBV18 and TRBJ2-5, reads NAGVMQNPRHLVRRRGQEARLRCSPMKGHSHVYWYRQLPEEGLKFMVYLQKENIIDESGMPKERFSAEFPKEGPSILRIQQVVRGDSAAYFCASSPEQSGRAETQYFGPGTRLLVL.

V is TRBV10-3 and J is TRBJ2-2; weak D call: TRBD1 (5 bases). V was trimmed by 0 bases and J by 4 bases, leaving 12 bases between them. Per the germline V gene, CDR1 is ENHRY and CDR2 is SYGVKD. This CDR3 contains 16 residues. CDR3 nucleotides: TGTGCCATCAGTGAGTCAGAGCGACAGCTCACCGGGGAGCTGTTTTTT. Its protein is CAISESERQLTGELFF.

This chain joins TRBV30 and TRBJ1-2; D possibly corresponds to TRBD1 (5 bases). V lost 3 bases and J 0 bases, leaving 8 bases between the germline ends. CDR1 GTSNPN and CDR2 SVGIG come from the germline V gene (reference sequence). The CDR3 length is 13 residues. This CDR3 is CAWRSTANYGYTF. CDR3 nucleotides: TGTGCCTGGAGGTCGACAGCTAACTATGGCTACACCTTC.

The chain has TRBV5-4 and TRBJ2-2; D possibly corresponds to TRBD2 (6 bases). The germline CDR1 and CDR2 sequences are SGHNT and YYREEE (reference sequence). Trimming removed 1 base from V and 5 bases from J, with 12 bases in between. This CDR3 spans 15 amino acids. CDR3 coding DNA: TGTGCCAGCAGCTTGTTGGGAGGCGGAACCGGGGAGCTGTTTTTT. Translating gives CASSLLGGGTGELFF.

The V and J genes are TRBV5-1 and TRBJ2-4; 8 bases agree with TRBD1. The V gene's germline CDR1 is SGHRS and CDR2 YFSETQ. The trim removed 1 base at V and 5 bases at J, leaving 11 bases unmatched. CDR3 length: 17 residues. The CDR3: CASSLSLSGGVENIQYF. The CDR3 DNA is TGCGCCAGCAGCTTGTCGTTGTCAGGGGGCGTCGAAAACATTCAGTACTTC.

Here the CDR3 reads CASSLEETMSYNEQFF. CDR3 DNA sequence: TGTGCCAGCAGCTTAGAGGAGACTATGAGCTACAATGAGCAGTTCTTC. The V gene is TRBV7-6, the J gene TRBJ2-1; tentatively, D is TRBD2 (5 bases). The CDR3 covers 16 residues. Germline V gives CDR1 SGHVS, CDR2 FNYEAQ. Trimming removed 1 base from V and 3 bases from J, with 13 bases in between.

V and J are TRBV5-8 and TRBJ1-6; D is uncertain. V gave up 4 bases and J gave up 7 bases, with 9 bases separating them. The CDR3 extends over 13 amino acids. The germline CDR1 and CDR2 sequences are SGHTS and YDEGEE. This chain's CDR3 is CASSPLSNSPLHF. The DNA for the CDR3 is TGTGCCAGCAGCCCCCTGTCGAATTCACCCCTCCACTTT. The full variable domain, in which reference TRBV5-8 and TRBJ1-6 provide the parts outside the CDR3, is EAGVTQSPTHLIKTRGQQATLRCSPISGHTSVYWYQQALGLGLQFLLWYDEGEERNRGNFPPRFSGRQFPNYSSELNVNALELEDSALYLCASSPLSNSPLHFGNGTRLTVT.

The chain joins TRBV29-1 to TRBJ1-5, with a weak D call TRBD1 (6 bases). The V and J ends lost 4 bases and 3 bases respectively, with 10 bases between them. Germline V gene data show CDR1 as SQVTM and CDR2 as ANQGSEA. The CDR3 loop spans 13 amino acids. The CDR3 here is CSVAGTPNQPQHF. The CDR3 DNA reads as TGCAGCGTTGCCGGGACACCCAATCAGCCCCAGCATTTT.

The chain is built from TRBV6-2 or TRBV6-3 and TRBJ2-2, with D perhaps TRBD2 (6 bases). Trimming left V 5 bases short and J 6 bases short, with 19 bases between. The CDR3 contains 16 residues. The germline CDR1 and CDR2 sequences are MNHEY and SVGEGT. The CDR3 DNA follows: TGTGCCAGCAGTCGGCCGGGCGGGATGGTCCCCGGGGAGCTGTTTTTT. This translates into CASSRPGGMVPGELFF.

The chain carries TRBV2 and TRBJ2-2; 10 nucleotides line up with TRBD2. CDR3 length: 17 residues. Germline V gene sequence: CDR1 SNHLY, CDR2 FYNNEI. The V segment lost 3 bases and the J segment 1 base; nucleotides outside the gene matches: 5. The CDR3, as DNA: TGTGCCAGCAGTGACCTAGCGGGAGTTTTGAACACCGGGGAGCTGTTTTTT. It codes for CASSDLAGVLNTGELFF.

The chain links TRBV19 to TRBJ1-5, with D unresolved. There are 13 residues in the CDR3. Trimming took off 3 bases at V and 5 bases at J, with 8 bases between the two ends. Germline V lookup: CDR1 LNHDA, CDR2 SQIVND (reference sequence). The CDR3 protein is CASSIRRDQPQHF. The CDR3 DNA sequence: TGTGCCAGTAGTATCAGGAGGGATCAGCCCCAGCATTTT.

This rearrangement joins TRBV28 to TRBJ2-1; 7 positions match TRBD1. V was pared by 6 bases and J by 6 bases, with 8 bases of the junction left unmatched. Germline-derived CDR1 and CDR2 are MDHEN and SYDVKM. CDR3 length equals 14 residues. CDR3 nucleotide sequence: TGTGCCAGCAGGCCCACAGGGGAAGGCAATGAGCAGTTCTTC. Protein: CASRPTGEGNEQFF.

The chain employs TRBV18 and TRBJ1-1; a weak D match, TRBD1 (5 bases). Per the germline V gene, CDR1 is KGHSH and CDR2 is LQKENI. V was trimmed by 6 bases and J by 3 bases, leaving 11 bases between them. This CDR3 has 13 residues. CDR3: CASSPREDTEAFF. The CDR3 nucleotides read TGTGCCAGCTCCCCCAGGGAGGACACTGAAGCTTTCTTT.

J is TRBJ1-1 and V is TRBV9; D is perhaps TRBD1 (5 bases). Trimming stripped 7 bases from V and 0 bases from J, with 22 bases between. Germline V CDR1 and CDR2: SGDLS, YYNGEE. CDR3 size: 17 residues. The CDR3 loop is CASPLFETEGVNTEAFF. CDR3 coding DNA: TGTGCCAGCCCCCTGTTTGAGACAGAAGGCGTGAACACTGAAGCTTTCTTT.

This clone has a handful of counts. The V and J genes are TRBV9 and TRBJ1-1; perhaps TRBD1 as D (5 bases). V was trimmed by 0 bases and J by 2 bases, leaving 8 bases between them. CDR3 length equals 14 residues. Per germline, CDR1 SGDLS and CDR2 YYNGEE. The CDR3, as DNA: TGTGCCAGCAGCGTAGGACAGACAAACACTGAAGCTTTCTTT. This codes for CASSVGQTNTEAFF.

The CDR3 coding sequence is TGTGCCAGCAGCCCTACAGGGGGCGGTAACGTGAATCGGCAAGGCTACACCTTC. Amino acid sequence: CASSPTGGGNVNRQGYTF. The chain has TRBV3-1 (or the pseudogene TRBV3-2) and TRBJ1-2; 9 positions match TRBD1. The J segment lost 8 bases and the V segment lost 4 bases, leaving 20 bases of the junction unmatched. This CDR3 has 18 amino acids. Germline V lookup: CDR1 LGHDT, CDR2 YNNKEL (reference sequence).

The rearrangement uses TRBV2 and TRBJ1-5; TRBD1 matches at 7 bases. V was clipped by 5 bases and J by 4 bases; unmatched bases: 5. This CDR3 comprises 14 residues. CDR1 SNHLY and CDR2 FYNNEI come from the germline V gene. The CDR3 protein is CASSTRDRNQPQHF. Written as DNA, the CDR3 is TGTGCCAGCAGTACCCGGGACAGAAATCAGCCCCAGCATTTT.

The chain employs TRBV6-2 or TRBV6-3 and TRBJ2-7; 7 bases fit TRBD2. The ends lost 3 bases at V and 2 bases at J; junction bases unmatched: 7. This CDR3 region has 15 residues. CDR1 and CDR2 from the germline V gene are MNHEY and SVGEGT. The CDR3 protein is CASSYFLAVTYEQYF. DNA for the CDR3: TGTGCCAGCAGTTATTTCCTAGCGGTTACCTACGAGCAGTACTTC.

V and J are TRBV12-5 and TRBJ2-2, with 11 bases identical to TRBD2. Germline CDR1 is LGHNT and CDR2 is FRNRAP. Germline trimming cut 1 base from V and 1 base from J; bases unmatched to any gene: 11. This CDR3 is 20 amino acids long. The CDR3 sequence: CASGLGRSRGLAVNTGELFF. In nucleotides, the CDR3 is TGTGCTAGTGGTTTGGGAAGATCAAGGGGACTAGCGGTGAACACCGGGGAGCTGTTTTTT.

V and J are TRBV7-3 and TRBJ2-2; D is perhaps TRBD1 (5 bases). CDR1 SGHTA and CDR2 FQGTGA come from the germline V gene. Deletions cut 6 bases from V and 2 bases from J, with 10 bases between. This CDR3 has 14 residues. CDR3 in DNA: TGTGCCAGCAGACACAGGACAAACACCGGGGAGCTGTTTTTT. Translated: CASRHRTNTGELFF.

The rearrangement links TRBV27 to TRBJ1-1; no clear D gene. The length of the CDR3 is 13 residues. V lost 4 bases and J lost 6, with 12 bases in between. CDR1 MNHEY and CDR2 SMNVEV come from the germline V gene (reference sequence). CDR3 in amino acids: CASSSPPGAEAFF. The CDR3 coding sequence is TGTGCCAGCAGTTCTCCCCCCGGGGCTGAAGCTTTCTTT.

This clone was seen only once. The chain recombines TRBV28 with TRBJ2-3; TRBD2 is a possible D gene (6 bases). Between the trimmed V and J ends, which lost 4 bases and 10 bases, there was a span of 15 bases. Germline CDR1 MDHEN, CDR2 SYDVKM. This CDR3 is 13 amino acids long. CDR3 in DNA: TGTGCCAGCAGTTACACCGGGGGTAGAGCGCAGTATTTT. Its protein is CASSYTGGRAQYF.

The gene calls are TRBV14 and TRBJ1-3; D uncertain. Germline assignment: CDR1 SGHDN and CDR2 FVKESK. V lost 4 bases and J 3 bases, leaving 7 bases between the germline ends. CDR3 length: 13 residues. Written as DNA, the CDR3 is TGTGCCAGCAGCCTTGAGGTTGGAAACACCATATATTTT. Encoded protein: CASSLEVGNTIYF.

The chain couples TRBV19 to TRBJ1-5; 9 nucleotides line up with TRBD1. The CDR3 spans 15 residues. The J segment lost 4 bases and the V segment lost 3 bases, leaving 4 bases of the junction unmatched. Germline V gene sequence: CDR1 LNHDA, CDR2 SQIVND (reference sequence). The chain's CDR3 is CASSIGQGSNQPQHF. In nucleotides, the CDR3 is TGTGCCAGTAGTATTGGACAGGGGAGTAATCAGCCCCAGCATTTT. The entire variable domain, with the rest obtained from reference TRBV19 and TRBJ1-5, is as follows: DGGITQSPKYLFRKEGQNVTLSCEQNLNHDAMYWYRQDPGQGLRLIYYSQIVNDFQKGDIAEGYSVSREKKESFPLTVTSAQKNPTAFYLCASSIGQGSNQPQHFGDGTRLSIL.

This clone was seen only once. V and J are TRBV5-1 and TRBJ2-1; TRBD2 aligns across 8 bases. Per the germline V gene, CDR1 is SGHRS and CDR2 is YFSETQ. The CDR3 has 15 residues. Germline trimming cut 2 bases from V and 6 bases from J; bases unmatched to any gene: 7. The CDR3 region is CASSLTGGLGNEQFF. As DNA, the CDR3 is TGCGCCAGCAGCTTAACGGGAGGGCTAGGCAATGAGCAGTTCTTC. Combining the CDR3 with reference TRBV5-1 and TRBJ2-1 gives the whole variable domain KAGVTQTPRYLIKTRGQQVTLSCSPISGHRSVSWYQQTPGQGLQFLFEYFSETQRNKGNFPGRFSGRQFSNSRSEMNVSTLELGDSALYLCASSLTGGLGNEQFFGPGTRLTVL.